This T cell receptor (beta chain) originates from a study of blood T cell repertoires in COVID-19. In the authors' methods: Nucleated cell number was recorded as an estimate derived from reference gene primer amplification. Clones were read by immunoSEQ multiplex PCR, and TCRdb kept only the in-frame ones, dropping some. V, J and clone size were drawn from that table, and D and trimming were deduced from the DNA. The sample comprises more than 60,000 clones, approximately 90% of which are singletons, and roughly a tenth rests with the top ten. CDR3 length: 15 amino acids. The V end was cut by 0 bases, the J end by 4 bases, with 12 bases between. Germline CDR1 is LGHDT and CDR2 is YNNKEL (reference sequence).

This TCR was recovered from a woman aged 40 to 50 who had recovered from COVID-19. The sequencing input was PBMCs or T cells enriched from blood (not recorded which). The chain has TRBV3-1 (or the pseudogene TRBV3-2) and TRBJ1-2; D call uncertain. The CDR3 sequence is CASSQDRGIVYGYTF. Here the CDR3 DNA reads TGTGCCAGCAGCCAAGATCGTGGCATCGTCTATGGCTACACCTTC.